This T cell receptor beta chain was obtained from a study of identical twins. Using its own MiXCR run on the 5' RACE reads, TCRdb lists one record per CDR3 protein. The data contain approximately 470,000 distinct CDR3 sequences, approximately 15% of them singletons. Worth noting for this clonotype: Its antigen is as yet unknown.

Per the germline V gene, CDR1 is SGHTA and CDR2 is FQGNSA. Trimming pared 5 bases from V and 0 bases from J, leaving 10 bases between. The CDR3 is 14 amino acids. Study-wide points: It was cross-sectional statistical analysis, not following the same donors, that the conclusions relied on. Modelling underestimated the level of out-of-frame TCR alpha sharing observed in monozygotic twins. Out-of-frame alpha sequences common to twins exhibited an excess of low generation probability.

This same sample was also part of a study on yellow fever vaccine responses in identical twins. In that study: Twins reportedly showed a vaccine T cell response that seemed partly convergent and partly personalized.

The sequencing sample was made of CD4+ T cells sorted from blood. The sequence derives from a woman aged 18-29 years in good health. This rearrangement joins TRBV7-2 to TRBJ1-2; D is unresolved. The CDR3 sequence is CASSPPLPNYGYTF. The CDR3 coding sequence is TGTGCCAGCAGCCCACCCCTTCCTAACTATGGCTACACCTTC. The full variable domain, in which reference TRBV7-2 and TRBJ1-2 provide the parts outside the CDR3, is GAGVSQSPSNKVTEKGKDVELRCDPISGHTALYWYRQSLGQGLEFLIYFQGNSAPDKSGLPSDRFSAERTGGSVSTLTIQRTQQEDSAVYLCASSPPLPNYGYTFGSGTRLTVV.